This is a list of T cell receptor beta chains from one sample in a study of T-cell memory formation after mild COVID-19. TCRdb reanalysed the 5' RACE reads using MiXCR and keeps one entry per CDR3 protein. The sample consists of under 200,000 distinct CDR3 sequences, about a third of them appearing once. Input material: PBMCs or a T cell subset sorted from them (not recorded which). These receptors all come from an adult woman who had mild COVID-19 (a few samples of this study predate the infection). Cell type and time point are not known. Each CDR3 is given with its conserved first and last residue. The D gene is left open where the match is weak. Not every row has a clone size; where given, it reads once, few, many or a size class.

clone_size d_call j_call v_call cdr3_aa
NA NA TRBJ2-3 TRBV25-1 CASSPTPGEDSTDTQYF
few TRBD1 TRBJ1-1 TRBV29-1 CSVSFRGRSGTEAFF
NA TRBD2 TRBJ2-7 TRBV5-5 CASSGGLAVYEQYF
NA NA TRBJ2-7 TRBV5-1 CASSQTGKVYEQYF
NA NA TRBJ2-5 TRBV15 CATSRRGEETQYF
NA NA TRBJ2-7 TRBV5-1 CASSLDGRSSYEQYF
few NA TRBJ2-3 TRBV20-1 CSATDRTDTQYF
NA TRBD1 TRBJ2-1 TRBV12-3/TRBV12-4 CASSVTGTGTYLGQFF
NA NA TRBJ2-6 TRBV21-1 CASRERPGQGVGANVLTF
NA TRBD2 TRBJ2-7 TRBV20-1 CSATDRLAEDYEQYF
few TRBD1 TRBJ2-7 TRBV29-1 CSVTGGMSSYEQYF
NA NA TRBJ2-7 TRBV7-2 CASSRGGGPYEQYF
few NA TRBJ2-7 TRBV9 CASSVTPGSAYEQYF
NA NA TRBJ1-1 TRBV2 CASSVKGEAFF
NA NA TRBJ2-1 TRBV20-1 CSVPTLSSYNEQFF
NA TRBD2 TRBJ2-3 TRBV11-3 CASSVTSGFSDTQYF
NA NA TRBJ2-4 TRBV28 CASSPPATYSGRENIQYF
few NA TRBJ1-2 TRBV4-1 CASSQDFTAFGYTF
NA TRBD2 TRBJ2-1 TRBV6-5 CASRGIAGGNNEQFF
NA TRBD1 TRBJ1-6 TRBV20-1 CSASQGNSPLHF
once TRBD2 TRBJ2-1 TRBV4-1 CASSQERRTSYDNEQFF
NA TRBD1 TRBJ2-1 TRBV4-1 CASSQGTGEVNEQFF